This T cell receptor beta chain was retrieved from a study of blood T cell repertoires in COVID-19. Study-level background: The United States, Italy and Spain provided the acute and convalescent COVID-19 samples. PBMCs, B-cell-depleted T cells, or T cells provided the cDNA or gDNA that made up the material.

The junction had 6 bases not matched to a gene; V was cut back by 1 base and J by 5 bases. The CDR3 totals 16 residues. Per the germline V gene, CDR1 is SEHNR and CDR2 is FQNEAQ (reference sequence). Recruited during active infection, patients (from Seattle) were subsequently followed longitudinally. As handled by the study authors: Reference gene primer amplification yielded estimated nucleated cell counts. The table came from immunoSEQ multiplex PCR; TCRdb's copy has only in-frame clones and leaves some out. V, J and clone size are taken as reported in that table, and D and trimming were inferred from the DNA itself. The sample shows about 180,000 clones, less than 85% of them seen only once.

The V and J genes are TRBV7-9 and TRBJ1-4; 8 nucleotides line up with TRBD1. Specimen: peripheral blood. The source of this sequence is an older woman with COVID-19, enrolled during active disease. In nucleotides, the CDR3 is TGTGCCAGCAGCTTAGAGGGAGGGACAGGCAATGAAAAACTGTTTTTT. Its protein is CASSLEGGTGNEKLFF.